What follows describes a single TCR beta chain. Profiled with immunoSEQ multiplex PCR; TCRdb holds only in-frame clones, not every one. This repertoire shows 100,000 to 150,000 clones, 88% found once; its top ten account for roughly 2.1%. The sample originates from a study of blood T cell repertoires in COVID-19. The V segment lost 1 base and the J segment 4 bases; nucleotides outside the gene matches: 2. Germline CDR1 SGDLS, CDR2 YYNGEE. The CDR3 is 15 residues long. Sample: peripheral blood. The V call is TRBV9, the J call TRBJ2-3, with 11 nucleotides matching TRBD2. The receptor was isolated from a man between 65 and 79 years old with active COVID-19. In nucleotides, the CDR3 is TGTGCCAGCAGCGTACTAGCGGGAGGCGCAGATACGCAGTATTTT. Amino acids: CASSVLAGGADTQYF.